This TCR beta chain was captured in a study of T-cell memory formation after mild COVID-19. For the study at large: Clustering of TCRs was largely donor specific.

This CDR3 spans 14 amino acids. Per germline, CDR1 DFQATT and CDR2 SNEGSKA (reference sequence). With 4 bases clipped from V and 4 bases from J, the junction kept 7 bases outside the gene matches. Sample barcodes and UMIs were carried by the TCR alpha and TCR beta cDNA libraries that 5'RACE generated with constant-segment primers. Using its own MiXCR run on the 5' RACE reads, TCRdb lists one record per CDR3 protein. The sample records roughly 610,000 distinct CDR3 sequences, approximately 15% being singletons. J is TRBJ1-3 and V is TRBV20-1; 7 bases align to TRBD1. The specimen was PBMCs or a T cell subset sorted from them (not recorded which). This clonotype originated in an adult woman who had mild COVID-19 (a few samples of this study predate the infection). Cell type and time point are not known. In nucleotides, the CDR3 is TGCAGTGCTATAGTCCCAGGGGGAGGAAACACCATATATTTT. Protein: CSAIVPGGGNTIYF.